One T cell receptor (beta chain) is described in this entry. What it binds is unknown. This sample is part of a study of OX40 agonist ivuxolimab in advanced cancers. In the study overall: Ivuxolimab was administered intravenously to patients at 0.01 to 10 mg/kg every 2 weeks. Overall study results and limits: Averaging showed that CD8+ T cells had more expanded clones than CD4+ did. Undetermined was the antigen specificity of the expanded peripheral T cells. Some patients who did not respond also had low normalized T-cell clonal expansion.

V shed 3 bases, J shed 0 bases, and the junction held 5 bases outside the gene matches. Germline CDR1 is SGDLS and CDR2 is YYNGEE. There are 15 residues in the CDR3. Only in-frame clones appear in the TCRdb table, and some are missing; sequencing was by immunoSEQ multiplex PCR. Of over 85,000 clones listed, roughly 87% are singletons. The sequence derives from an adult with an advanced solid tumor such as melanoma, head and neck, liver or kidney cancer. The chain joins TRBV9 to TRBJ2-7; 8 bases are shared with TRBD2. The sequenced sample was CD4+ or CD8+ T cells sorted from blood, obtained in a trial of the OX40 agonist ivuxolimab. CDR3 amino acids: CASSAVAGSSYEQYF. As DNA, the CDR3 is TGTGCCAGCAGCGCGGTAGCGGGGAGCTCCTACGAGCAGTACTTC.